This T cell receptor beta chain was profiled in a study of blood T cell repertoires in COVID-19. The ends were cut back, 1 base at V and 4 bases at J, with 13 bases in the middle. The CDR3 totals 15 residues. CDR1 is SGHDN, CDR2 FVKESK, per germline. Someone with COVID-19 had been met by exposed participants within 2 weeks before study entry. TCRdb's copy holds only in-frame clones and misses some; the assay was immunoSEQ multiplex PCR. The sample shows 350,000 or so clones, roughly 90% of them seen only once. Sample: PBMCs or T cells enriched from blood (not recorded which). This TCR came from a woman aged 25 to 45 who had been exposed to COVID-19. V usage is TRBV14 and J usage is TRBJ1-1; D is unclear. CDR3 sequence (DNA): TGTGCCAGCAGCCAAGTTGCTGGCTCGGGCACTGAAGCTTTCTTT. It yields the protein CASSQVAGSGTEAFF.